The rows below give T cell receptor beta chains drawn from one sample of a study of glioma-infiltrating T cells after dendritic cell vaccination. Clones were read by immunoSEQ multiplex PCR, and TCRdb kept only the in-frame ones, dropping some. The sample lists fewer than 110,000 clones; roughly 79% were seen once. The sequenced sample was blood, obtained before dendritic cell vaccination. The receptors were gathered from a human donor with glioblastoma. Each CDR3 is given without its conserved first and last residue. Fields, in order: J gene, V gene, CDR3 protein.

j_gene: TRBJ2-1
v_gene: TRBV13
CDR3aa: ASSLGGQGPEQF

j_gene: TRBJ2-2
v_gene: TRBV5-1
CDR3aa: ASSLTGTGVTGELF

j_gene: TRBJ2-5
v_gene: TRBV18
CDR3aa: ASSPPSSGGYQETQY

j_gene: TRBJ2-7
v_gene: TRBV19
CDR3aa: ASSRGYEQY

j_gene: TRBJ2-7
v_gene: TRBV19
CDR3aa: ASSIGQGGFEQY

j_gene: TRBJ1-4
v_gene: TRBV5-5
CDR3aa: ASSLTGSNEKLF

j_gene: TRBJ2-6
v_gene: TRBV4-1
CDR3aa: ASSQDLWTGGSGANVLT

j_gene: TRBJ1-2
v_gene: TRBV5-1
CDR3aa: ASSFTSGTAIYGYT

j_gene: TRBJ2-3
v_gene: TRBV4-1
CDR3aa: ASSQGGQGKDTQY

j_gene: TRBJ1-2
v_gene: TRBV29-1
CDR3aa: SVAGAASNGYT

j_gene: TRBJ2-7
v_gene: TRBV25-1
CDR3aa: ASTQAGTGPYEQY

j_gene: TRBJ1-1
v_gene: TRBV10-3
CDR3aa: AISESRQKNTEAF

j_gene: TRBJ2-1
v_gene: TRBV5-4
CDR3aa: ASSADSGTAEQF

j_gene: TRBJ1-6
v_gene: TRBV7-9
CDR3aa: ASSHPRVRSPLH

j_gene: TRBJ2-7
v_gene: TRBV28
CDR3aa: ASSQTGARSYEQY

j_gene: TRBJ1-2
v_gene: TRBV7-6
CDR3aa: ATMTPGQGGGYT

j_gene: TRBJ1-3
v_gene: TRBV11-3
CDR3aa: ASKRVSTGNTIY

j_gene: TRBJ1-6
v_gene: TRBV30
CDR3aa: AWETGGTGSYNSPLH

j_gene: TRBJ1-1
v_gene: TRBV30
CDR3aa: AWSAGTGGTEAF

j_gene: TRBJ2-5
v_gene: TRBV27
CDR3aa: ASSLGGGAIQETQY

j_gene: TRBJ2-1
v_gene: TRBV30
CDR3aa: AWSVLNEQF

j_gene: TRBJ2-3
v_gene: TRBV11-2
CDR3aa: ASTNTWRGTDTQY

j_gene: TRBJ2-1
v_gene: TRBV7-2
CDR3aa: ASSLAPGAYNEQF

j_gene: TRBJ1-6
v_gene: TRBV18
CDR3aa: ASSPLGQPGPPLH

j_gene: TRBJ2-2
v_gene: TRBV4-1
CDR3aa: ASSRLPNRGGESGELF

j_gene: TRBJ2-5
v_gene: TRBV6-1
CDR3aa: ASSERLRGLTQETQY

j_gene: TRBJ1-1
v_gene: TRBV29-1
CDR3aa: SVDGANTEAF

j_gene: TRBJ1-3
v_gene: TRBV19
CDR3aa: ASRQTGNTIY

j_gene: TRBJ1-6
v_gene: TRBV25-1
CDR3aa: ASSEGGSPLH

j_gene: TRBJ2-7
v_gene: TRBV5-6
CDR3aa: ASTDTGSYEQY

j_gene: TRBJ2-1
v_gene: TRBV5-1
CDR3aa: ASSSTTGASYNEQF

j_gene: TRBJ2-1
v_gene: TRBV7-2
CDR3aa: ASSLSGGRRNEQF

j_gene: TRBJ1-1
v_gene: TRBV30
CDR3aa: AWSVGPEAF

j_gene: TRBJ2-1
v_gene: TRBV20-1
CDR3aa: SARRLGKQF

j_gene: TRBJ2-5
v_gene: TRBV6-5
CDR3aa: ASSHSRTGPETQY

j_gene: TRBJ1-1
v_gene: TRBV10-2
CDR3aa: ASTQYREMNTEAF

j_gene: TRBJ2-3
v_gene: TRBV6-6
CDR3aa: ASSPTSGGVPDTQY

j_gene: TRBJ2-6
v_gene: TRBV15
CDR3aa: ATSTWGSGANVLT

j_gene: TRBJ1-1
v_gene: TRBV6-1
CDR3aa: ASSEAGGSEAF

j_gene: TRBJ1-6
v_gene: TRBV4-1
CDR3aa: ASSQVFSGDNSPLH

j_gene: TRBJ2-7
v_gene: TRBV2
CDR3aa: ASSEGPGGGEQY

j_gene: TRBJ1-1
v_gene: TRBV6-1
CDR3aa: ASSDRGLNTEAF

j_gene: TRBJ1-4
v_gene: TRBV11-2
CDR3aa: ASSSNTNEKLF

j_gene: TRBJ2-1
v_gene: TRBV5-4
CDR3aa: ASSRLSYNEQF

j_gene: TRBJ2-4
v_gene: TRBV10-1
CDR3aa: ASSEGVGGKNIQY

j_gene: TRBJ1-3
v_gene: TRBV2
CDR3aa: ASSDVPGGDSGNTIY

j_gene: TRBJ1-2
v_gene: TRBV7-9
CDR3aa: ASSGTRQGVVKNYGYT

j_gene: TRBJ2-5
v_gene: TRBV30
CDR3aa: AWSGGGLGETQY

j_gene: TRBJ1-4
v_gene: TRBV5-1
CDR3aa: ASSPVAGGEKLF

j_gene: TRBJ1-6
v_gene: TRBV27
CDR3aa: ASRGQNNSPLH

j_gene: TRBJ2-6
v_gene: TRBV5-4
CDR3aa: ASSLMATGAGANVLT

j_gene: TRBJ2-7
v_gene: TRBV14
CDR3aa: ASSQGGGGYEQY

j_gene: TRBJ1-2
v_gene: TRBV19
CDR3aa: ASSIEGQRGYT

j_gene: TRBJ1-2
v_gene: TRBV7-2
CDR3aa: ASSGRQGTIGYT

j_gene: TRBJ2-1
v_gene: TRBV11-2
CDR3aa: ASSWGGLAGAAVYNEQF

j_gene: TRBJ1-2
v_gene: TRBV19
CDR3aa: ASSIGSDNGYT

j_gene: TRBJ2-7
v_gene: TRBV7-2
CDR3aa: ASTPLEGQGYYEQY

j_gene: TRBJ2-7
v_gene: TRBV21-1
CDR3aa: ASSNPGLDRGHEQY

j_gene: TRBJ2-5
v_gene: TRBV4-1
CDR3aa: ASSQVLDFQETQY